The rows below give T cell receptor beta chains drawn from one sample of a study of neoadjuvant anti-PD-1 for oral cavity cancer. Only in-frame clones appear in the TCRdb table, and some are missing; sequencing was by immunoSEQ multiplex PCR. The sample has roughly 14,000 clones; 73% are singletons. The sequencing here drew on PBMCs, taken after nivolumab (anti-PD-1) treatment. These receptors all stem from a person aged 40 to 85 with oral cavity squamous cell carcinoma. The CDR3 runs from the conserved cysteine through the conserved F or W. Each record gives: CDR3 protein, CDR3 DNA, V gene, D gene, J gene, clone size. D genes are given only for firm matches. Size is omitted from some rows. Given values are once, few, many or a class for expanded clones.

CDR3aa: CASSLVLAGAFNEQFF
CDR3nt: TGCGCCAGCAGCTTGGTCCTAGCGGGGGCCTTTAATGAGCAGTTCTTC
v_gene: TRBV5-1
d_gene: TRBD2
j_gene: TRBJ2-1
abundance: -

CDR3aa: CASSQGHDRVRTEAFF
CDR3nt: TGCGCCAGCAGCCAAGGCCACGACAGGGTAAGAACTGAAGCTTTCTTT
v_gene: TRBV4-1
d_gene: TRBD1
j_gene: TRBJ1-1
abundance: -

CDR3aa: CASSPSGYEQYF
CDR3nt: TGTGCCAGCAGCCCAAGTGGGTACGAGCAGTACTTC
v_gene: TRBV11-2
d_gene: -
j_gene: TRBJ2-7
abundance: -

CDR3aa: CASSQQAGLGTDTQYF
CDR3nt: TGCGCCAGCAGCCAACAGGCCGGACTAGGGACAGATACGCAGTATTTT
v_gene: TRBV4-1
d_gene: TRBD2
j_gene: TRBJ2-3
abundance: -

CDR3aa: CASYKTQYF
CDR3nt: TGTGCCAGCTACAAGACCCAGTACTTC
v_gene: TRBV6-4
d_gene: -
j_gene: TRBJ2-5
abundance: once

CDR3aa: CASSYSGDGNQPQHF
CDR3nt: TGTGCCAGCAGTTACTCAGGAGATGGCAATCAGCCCCAGCATTTT
v_gene: TRBV6-5
d_gene: -
j_gene: TRBJ1-5
abundance: -

CDR3aa: CASSQGGNQYEQYF
CDR3nt: TGTGCCTCAAGTCAAGGGGGGAACCAGTACGAGCAGTACTTC
v_gene: TRBV9
d_gene: -
j_gene: TRBJ2-7
abundance: -

CDR3aa: CAWSVSSGIGTDTQYF
CDR3nt: TGTGCCTGGAGTGTATCTAGCGGGATAGGTACAGATACGCAGTATTTT
v_gene: TRBV30
d_gene: TRBD2
j_gene: TRBJ2-3
abundance: once

CDR3aa: CAISLAGVNSYNEQFF
CDR3nt: TGTGCCATCAGTCTAGCGGGAGTCAACTCCTACAATGAGCAGTTCTTC
v_gene: TRBV10-3
d_gene: TRBD2
j_gene: TRBJ2-1
abundance: -

CDR3aa: CASMERGGNQPQHF
CDR3nt: TGTGCCAGCATGGAAAGGGGAGGCAATCAGCCCCAGCATTTT
v_gene: TRBV2
d_gene: -
j_gene: TRBJ1-5
abundance: -

CDR3aa: CASIPRGGDTQYF
CDR3nt: TGTGCCAGCATCCCTAGGGGAGGCGATACGCAGTATTTT
v_gene: TRBV2
d_gene: -
j_gene: TRBJ2-3
abundance: -

CDR3aa: CAISEGRTDTQYF
CDR3nt: TGTGCCATCAGTGAAGGTCGCACAGATACGCAGTATTTT
v_gene: TRBV10-3
d_gene: -
j_gene: TRBJ2-3
abundance: -

CDR3aa: CASSEAPASTDTQYF
CDR3nt: TGTGCCAGCAGTGAGGCGCCCGCTAGCACAGATACGCAGTATTTT
v_gene: TRBV6-4
d_gene: -
j_gene: TRBJ2-3
abundance: -

CDR3aa: CAWRPRAARGGFYGYTF
CDR3nt: TGTGCCTGGAGACCCCGGGCCGCCCGCGGCGGTTTCTATGGCTACACCTTC
v_gene: TRBV30
d_gene: -
j_gene: TRBJ1-2
abundance: -

CDR3aa: CASTQRTSGVGQFF
CDR3nt: TGTGCCAGCACCCAGAGGACTAGCGGCGTTGGGCAGTTCTTC
v_gene: TRBV2
d_gene: TRBD2
j_gene: TRBJ2-1
abundance: -

CDR3aa: CASSLRGAGGDYGYTF
CDR3nt: TGTGCCAGCAGTTTAAGAGGTGCAGGGGGGGACTATGGCTACACCTTC
v_gene: TRBV28
d_gene: TRBD1
j_gene: TRBJ1-2
abundance: -

CDR3aa: CASSLWGQPQHF
CDR3nt: TGTGCCAGCAGCTTATGGGGTCAGCCCCAGCATTTT
v_gene: TRBV5-4
d_gene: -
j_gene: TRBJ1-5
abundance: -

CDR3aa: CASSESEQGESYEQYF
CDR3nt: TGTGCCAGCAGTGAATCGGAACAGGGGGAATCATACGAGCAGTACTTC
v_gene: TRBV25-1
d_gene: TRBD1
j_gene: TRBJ2-7
abundance: -

CDR3aa: CASSIDGTYEQYF
CDR3nt: TGTGCCAGCAGCATTGACGGAACCTACGAGCAGTACTTC
v_gene: TRBV28
d_gene: -
j_gene: TRBJ2-7
abundance: -

CDR3aa: CASSSGGLNNQPQHF
CDR3nt: TGTGCCAGCAGCTCTGGTGGGCTGAACAATCAGCCCCAGCATTTT
v_gene: TRBV5-8
d_gene: -
j_gene: TRBJ1-5
abundance: -

CDR3aa: CASSSSLAENIQYF
CDR3nt: TGTGCCAGCAGCTCCAGTCTAGCGGAAAACATTCAGTACTTC
v_gene: TRBV9
d_gene: TRBD2
j_gene: TRBJ2-4
abundance: -

CDR3aa: CASSNSHDLEGGTDTQYF
CDR3nt: TGTGCCAGCAGCAACTCACATGATCTAGAGGGTGGCACAGATACGCAGTATTTT
v_gene: TRBV4-2
d_gene: -
j_gene: TRBJ2-3
abundance: -

CDR3aa: CASRAGTLLGNEQFF
CDR3nt: TGTGCCAGTAGAGCGGGGACCCTTCTAGGCAATGAGCAGTTCTTC
v_gene: TRBV25-1
d_gene: TRBD2
j_gene: TRBJ2-1
abundance: -

CDR3aa: CASTSGGTGTGELFF
CDR3nt: TGTGCCAGCACCTCCGGTGGGACGGGCACCGGGGAGCTGTTTTTT
v_gene: TRBV28
d_gene: -
j_gene: TRBJ2-2
abundance: few

CDR3aa: CASSRQGPGNTIYF
CDR3nt: TGCGCCAGCAGCAGACAGGGACCTGGAAACACCATATATTTT
v_gene: TRBV5-1
d_gene: TRBD1
j_gene: TRBJ1-3
abundance: -

CDR3aa: CAWGLQNEKLFF
CDR3nt: TGTGCCTGGGGACTGCAAAATGAAAAACTGTTTTTT
v_gene: TRBV30
d_gene: -
j_gene: TRBJ1-4
abundance: -

CDR3aa: CASSVVSGSDTQYF
CDR3nt: TGTGCCAGCAGCGTAGTATCTGGATCAGATACGCAGTATTTT
v_gene: TRBV9
d_gene: -
j_gene: TRBJ2-3
abundance: -

CDR3aa: CASSLLTSTDTGELFF
CDR3nt: TGCGCCAGCAGCCTACTGACTAGTACCGACACCGGGGAGCTGTTTTTT
v_gene: TRBV5-1
d_gene: -
j_gene: TRBJ2-2
abundance: once

CDR3aa: CASSLVVNEKLFF
CDR3nt: TGTGCCAGCAGCTTAGTGGTGAACGAAAAACTGTTTTTT
v_gene: TRBV11-2
d_gene: -
j_gene: TRBJ1-4
abundance: few